These T cell receptor beta chains were read from a single sample in a study of post-analysis software for immune sequencing data. TCRdb processed the PCR reads anew with MiXCR; each CDR3 protein has one entry. Among some 890,000 distinct CDR3 sequences listed, approximately 53% were seen once. Input material: blood. Every receptor here comes from a girl between 10 and 17 years old with multiple sclerosis. The CDR3 runs from the conserved cysteine through the conserved F or W. A D gene is named only where the DNA matches it firmly. A row's size may be missing; if present it is once, few, many or a size class.

>NA|TRBJ2-5|TRBV12-3/TRBV12-4|few|14
CASSNRDKFETQYF
TGTGCCAGCAGCAACCGGGACAAGTTCGAGACCCAGTACTTC
>NA|TRBJ2-5|TRBV5-1|few|11
CASSDEETQYF
TGCGCCAGCAGTGATGAAGAGACCCAGTACTTC
>NA|TRBJ1-6|TRBV20-1|few|11
CSAQSGSPLHF
TGCAGTGCCCAGAGCGGTTCACCCCTCCACTTT
>NA|TRBJ2-5|TRBV30|NA|12
CAWSVPRGEQYF
TGTGCCTGGAGTGTACCCCGCGGGGAGCAGTACTTC
>NA|TRBJ2-5|TRBV6-1|few|15
CASTRNRGPGETQYF
TGTGCCAGCACCCGAAACCGGGGCCCCGGGGAGACCCAGTACTTC
>TRBD1|TRBJ2-7|TRBV20-1|NA|14
CSARVWDSSYEQYF
TGCAGTGCTAGAGTATGGGACAGCTCCTACGAGCAGTACTTC
>TRBD1|TRBJ1-2|TRBV20-1|NA|15
CSARVGQAAVYGYTF
TGCAGTGCTAGAGTCGGACAGGCAGCCGTTTATGGCTACACCTTC
>NA|TRBJ2-1|TRBV7-9|NA|16
CASSLSRKPTYNEQFF
TGTGCCAGCAGCTTATCTCGTAAGCCTACCTACAATGAGCAGTTCTTC
>NA|TRBJ2-7|TRBV7-9|NA|18
CASSFDPIRDVDGYEQYF
TGTGCCAGCAGCTTCGACCCTATTAGGGACGTTGATGGGTACGAGCAGTACTTC
>TRBD2|TRBJ2-3|TRBV18|NA|17
CASSPPGLAGNTDTQYF
TGTGCCAGCTCACCACCGGGACTAGCGGGCAACACAGATACGCAGTATTTT
>NA|TRBJ2-1|TRBV4-1|NA|15
CASSQVGGMSGEQFF
TGCGCCAGCAGCCAAGTTGGGGGGATGTCCGGTGAGCAGTTCTTC
>NA|TRBJ2-7|TRBV28|NA|15
CASTLGGGSLLEQYF
TGTGCCAGCACTTTAGGAGGGGGCAGCCTTCTCGAGCAGTACTTC
>TRBD2|TRBJ2-3|TRBV7-8|NA|17
CASSLGRLAGAMDTQYF
TGTGCCAGCAGCTTAGGTCGACTAGCGGGGGCCATGGATACGCAGTATTTT
>NA|TRBJ1-2|TRBV10-3|few|14
CAITEGGVGYGYTF
TGTGCCATCACCGAAGGGGGAGTAGGCTATGGCTACACCTTC
>NA|TRBJ2-3|TRBV2|NA|14
CASMYKSVTDTQYF
TGTGCCAGCATGTACAAGAGTGTTACAGATACGCAGTATTTT
>NA|TRBJ2-3|TRBV20-1|NA|15
CSARPTPGGTDTQYF
TGCAGTGCTAGACCGACCCCCGGAGGCACAGATACGCAGTATTTT
>NA|TRBJ2-7|TRBV7-2|NA|15
CASSFRAPSFYEQYF
TGTGCCAGCAGCTTTCGGGCCCCAAGTTTCTACGAGCAGTACTTC
>NA|TRBJ2-7|TRBV7-7|NA|14
CASSSGPLGGEQYF
TGTGCTAGCAGCTCGGGTCCCCTTGGCGGCGAGCAGTACTTC
>TRBD2|TRBJ2-5|TRBV3-1|few|15
CASSQDAGGGVEQYF
TGTGCCAGCAGCCAAGACGCGGGGGGCGGTGTAGAGCAGTACTTC
>NA|TRBJ2-6|TRBV2|NA|17
CASSDSLMSSGANVLTF
TGTGCCAGCTCGGACTCCCTGATGAGCTCTGGGGCCAACGTCCTGACTTTC
>TRBD1|TRBJ2-3|TRBV9|NA|15
CASSAFTGGPDTQYF
TGTGCCAGCAGCGCTTTCACAGGGGGGCCAGATACGCAGTATTTT
>NA|TRBJ2-1|TRBV12-3/TRBV12-4|once|13
CASSLRTVNEQFF
TGTGCCAGCAGTCTAAGGACTGTCAATGAGCAGTTCTTC
>TRBD1|TRBJ2-7|TRBV29-1|NA|14
CSGGTGVNSYEQYF
TGCAGCGGCGGGACAGGGGTGAATTCCTACGAGCAGTACTTC
>NA|TRBJ2-7|TRBV20-1|NA|13
CSANQQPLEEQYF
TGCAGTGCTAACCAACAACCCCTGGAGGAGCAGTACTTC
>NA|TRBJ2-7|TRBV12-3/TRBV12-4|NA|15
CASSLYRTVTYEQYF
TGTGCCAGCAGTTTATATCGGACAGTTACCTACGAGCAGTACTTC
>NA|TRBJ1-5|TRBV14|NA|17
CASSQDRSRLCNQPQHF
TGTGCCAGCAGCCAAGATCGGTCGAGGCTCTGCAATCAGCCCCAGCATTTT
>NA|TRBJ2-3|TRBV20-1|NA|16
CSARVRGLAVGDTQYF
TGCAGTGCTAGAGTCCGAGGACTTGCAGTGGGAGATACGCAGTATTTT
>NA|TRBJ2-7|TRBV20-1|few|13
CSVRKESSYEQYF
TGCAGTGTTCGAAAGGAGAGCTCCTACGAGCAGTACTTC
>TRBD1|TRBJ2-1|TRBV12-3/TRBV12-4|NA|14
CASSPQGDYNEQFF
TGTGCCAGCAGTCCCCAGGGGGACTACAATGAGCAGTTCTTC
>TRBD1|TRBJ1-2|TRBV29-1|few|12
CSVQTGVYGYTF
TGCAGCGTCCAGACAGGGGTCTATGGCTACACCTTC
>NA|TRBJ1-2|TRBV6-5|once|13
CASSQALGAGYTF
TGTGCCAGCAGCCAGGCTTTGGGGGCCGGCTACACTTTC
>TRBD1|TRBJ1-5|TRBV5-1|NA|15
CASSLDYRGNQPQHF
TGCGCCAGCAGCTTGGATTACAGGGGAAATCAGCCCCAGCATTTT